This T cell receptor beta chain was obtained from a study of T cells in Graves' hyperthyroidism and ophthalmopathy. This clonotype occurred many times. Patients between 18 and 65 years old had hyperthyroidism, newly diagnosed and lasting under 2 months. Amplified TCR beta CDR3 regions derived from RNA transcripts. First-round RT-PCR targeting the TCR CDR3 was performed with the HTBI primer set. TCRdb reanalysed the multiplex PCR reads using MiXCR and keeps one entry per CDR3 protein. Of roughly 750,000 distinct CDR3 sequences listed, 15% to 20% are singletons. Sequencing input: blood. The TCR comes from a man between 18 and 29 years old with Graves' hyperthyroidism.

CDR3 coding DNA: TGTGCCAGCTCACCCGGAGGCTTCAGCTCCTACAATGAGCAGTTCTTC. This translates into CASSPGGFSSYNEQFF. This rearrangement joins TRBV18 to TRBJ2-1; D may be TRBD2 (5 bases). V was shortened by 3 bases and J by 0 bases, with 12 bases between the two germline ends. The germline gives CDR1 KGHSH, CDR2 LQKENI. This CDR3 contains 16 residues.